The entry below gives a single T cell receptor (beta chain) sequence along with its context. These data come from a study of blood T cell repertoires in COVID-19. The CDR3 has 13 amino acids. Germline CDR1 is MNHEY and CDR2 is SVGEGT. J gave up 6 bases and V 2 bases, and 3 bases lay outside the gene matches. Everyone who took part was roughly 18 to 89 years old, and they came from about two dozen US areas. Participants reported their clinical history, and cohort assignment relied on those reports. Recovered participants had two consecutive negative NP/OP PCR tests, healthcare professional clearance, or symptom resolution. Sequencing used immunoSEQ multiplex PCR; TCRdb keeps in-frame clones, though not all of them. Of 150,000 to 200,000 clones in the sample, 65% to 90% are singletons; the top ten hold 10% to 15%.

The receptor comes from a man aged 35 to 55 who had recovered from COVID-19. Sequenced sample: PBMCs or T cells enriched from blood (not recorded which). The J gene is TRBJ1-2, the V gene TRBV6-2 or TRBV6-3; 7 bases agree with TRBD1. The CDR3 region is CASSYRGQNGYTF. CDR3 DNA sequence: TGTGCCAGCAGTTACCGGGGACAGAATGGCTACACCTTC.